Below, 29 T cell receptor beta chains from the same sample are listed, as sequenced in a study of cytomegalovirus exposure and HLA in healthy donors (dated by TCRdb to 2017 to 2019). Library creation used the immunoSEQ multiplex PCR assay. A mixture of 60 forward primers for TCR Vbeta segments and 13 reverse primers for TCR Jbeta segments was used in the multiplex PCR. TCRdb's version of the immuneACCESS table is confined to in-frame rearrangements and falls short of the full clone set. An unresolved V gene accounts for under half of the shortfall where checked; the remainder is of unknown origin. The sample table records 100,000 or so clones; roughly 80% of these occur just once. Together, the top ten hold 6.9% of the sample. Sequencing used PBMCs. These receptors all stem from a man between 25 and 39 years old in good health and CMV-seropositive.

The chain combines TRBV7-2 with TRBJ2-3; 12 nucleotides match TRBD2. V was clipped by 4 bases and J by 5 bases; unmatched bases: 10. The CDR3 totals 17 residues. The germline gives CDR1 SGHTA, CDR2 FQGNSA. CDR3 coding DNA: TGTGCCAGCAGCTCAAAACGGACTAGCGGGGATGTAGATACGCAGTATTTT. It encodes CASSSKRTSGDVDTQYF.

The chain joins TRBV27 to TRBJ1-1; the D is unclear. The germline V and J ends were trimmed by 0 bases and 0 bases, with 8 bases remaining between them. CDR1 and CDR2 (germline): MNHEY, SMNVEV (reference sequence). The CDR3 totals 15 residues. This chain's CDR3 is CASSLSSGVNTEAFF. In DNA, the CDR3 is TGTGCCAGCAGTTTATCGAGCGGGGTGAACACTGAAGCTTTCTTT.

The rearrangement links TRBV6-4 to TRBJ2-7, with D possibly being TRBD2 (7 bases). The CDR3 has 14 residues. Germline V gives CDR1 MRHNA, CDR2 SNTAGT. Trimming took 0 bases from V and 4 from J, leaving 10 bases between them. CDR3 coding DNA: TGTGCCAGCAGTGACTCGGGGGGGCCGTACGAGCAGTACTTC. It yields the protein CASSDSGGPYEQYF.

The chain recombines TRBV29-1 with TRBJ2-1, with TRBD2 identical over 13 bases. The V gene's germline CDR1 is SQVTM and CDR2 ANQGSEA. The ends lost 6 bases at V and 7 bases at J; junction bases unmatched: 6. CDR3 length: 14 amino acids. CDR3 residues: CSVMTSGGINEQFF. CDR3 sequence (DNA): TGCAGCGTGATGACTAGCGGGGGGATTAATGAGCAGTTCTTC.

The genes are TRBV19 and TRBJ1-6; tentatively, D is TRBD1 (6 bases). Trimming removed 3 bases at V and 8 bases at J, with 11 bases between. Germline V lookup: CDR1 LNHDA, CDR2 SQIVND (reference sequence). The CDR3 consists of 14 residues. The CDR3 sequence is CASSIAGVDSPLHF. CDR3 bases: TGTGCCAGTAGTATTGCAGGGGTGGATTCACCCCTCCACTTT.

DNA for the CDR3: TGTGCCTGGAGTGGGGGAGGGAATGAAAAACTGTTTTTT. It yields the protein CAWSGGGNEKLFF. The gene calls are TRBV30 and TRBJ1-4; D remains ambiguous. This CDR3 contains 13 residues. Per the germline V gene, CDR1 is GTSNPN and CDR2 is SVGIG (reference sequence). Trimming shortened V by 1 base and J by 5 bases, and 8 bases separated the two germline ends. Supplemented by reference TRBV30 and TRBJ1-4, the full variable domain reads SQTIHQWPATLVQPVGSPLSLECTVEGTSNPNLYWYRQAAGRGLQLLFYSVGIGQISSEVPQNLSASRPQDRQFILSSKKLLLSDSGFYLCAWSGGGNEKLFFGSGTQLSVL.

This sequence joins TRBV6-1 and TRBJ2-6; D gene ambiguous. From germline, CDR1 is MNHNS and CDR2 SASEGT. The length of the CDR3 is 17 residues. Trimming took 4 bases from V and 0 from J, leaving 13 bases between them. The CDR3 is CASSVAYPSSGANVLTF. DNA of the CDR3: TGTGCCAGCAGTGTAGCATACCCGAGCTCTGGGGCCAACGTCCTGACTTTC.

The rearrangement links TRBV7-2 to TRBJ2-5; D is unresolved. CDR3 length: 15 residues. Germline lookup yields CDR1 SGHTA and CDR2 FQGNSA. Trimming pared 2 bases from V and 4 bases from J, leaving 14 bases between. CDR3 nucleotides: TGTGCCAGCAGCTTACAGGTTAACGTAGGAGAGACCCAGTACTTC. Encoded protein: CASSLQVNVGETQYF.

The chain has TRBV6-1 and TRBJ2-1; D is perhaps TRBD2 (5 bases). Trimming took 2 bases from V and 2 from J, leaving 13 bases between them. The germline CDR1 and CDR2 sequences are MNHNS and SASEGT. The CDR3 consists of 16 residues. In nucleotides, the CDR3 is TGTGCCAGCAGTGAACTCGGGATAGGGACCTACAATGAGCAGTTCTTC. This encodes CASSELGIGTYNEQFF.

CDR3 protein: CASSDLQEHSYEQYF. The DNA of the CDR3 is TGTGCCAGCAGCGACTTACAGGAACACTCCTACGAGCAGTACTTC. The V gene is TRBV2, the J gene TRBJ2-7; weak D call: TRBD1 (5 bases). CDR1 is SNHLY and CDR2 is FYNNEI in the germline V gene. The CDR3 covers 15 residues. V was cut by 6 bases and J by 0 bases, with 15 bases left in between. The variable domain in full, completed from reference TRBV2 and TRBJ2-7, reads EPEVTQTPSHQVTQMGQEVILRCVPISNHLYFYWYRQILGQKVEFLVSFYNNEISEKSEIFDDQFSVERPDGSNFTLKIRSTKLEDSAMYFCASSDLQEHSYEQYFGPGTRLTVT.

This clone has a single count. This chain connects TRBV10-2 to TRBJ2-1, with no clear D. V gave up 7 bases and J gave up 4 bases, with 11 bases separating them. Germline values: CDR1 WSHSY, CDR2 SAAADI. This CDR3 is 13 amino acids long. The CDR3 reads CASKRHPYNEQFF. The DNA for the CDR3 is TGCGCCAGCAAACGACACCCTTACAATGAGCAGTTCTTC.

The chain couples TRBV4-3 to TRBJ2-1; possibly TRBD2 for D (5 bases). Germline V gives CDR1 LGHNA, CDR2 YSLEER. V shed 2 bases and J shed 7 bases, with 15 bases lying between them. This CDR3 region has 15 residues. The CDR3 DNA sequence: TGCGCCAGCAGCCAACAAAGCGGAGTTGGTAATGAGCAGTTCTTC. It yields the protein CASSQQSGVGNEQFF.

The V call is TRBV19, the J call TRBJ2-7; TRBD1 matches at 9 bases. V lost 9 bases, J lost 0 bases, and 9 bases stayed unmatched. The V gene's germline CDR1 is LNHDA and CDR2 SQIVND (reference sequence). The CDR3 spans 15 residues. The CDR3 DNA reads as TGTGCCAGCACCCCGGGACAGGGATCCTCCTACGAGCAGTACTTC. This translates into CASTPGQGSSYEQYF.

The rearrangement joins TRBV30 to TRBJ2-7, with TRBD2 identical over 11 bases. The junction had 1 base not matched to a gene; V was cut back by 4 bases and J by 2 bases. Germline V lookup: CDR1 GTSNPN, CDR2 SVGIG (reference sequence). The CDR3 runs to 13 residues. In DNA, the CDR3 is TGTGCCTGGAATAGCGGGGGGGCCTACGAGCAGTACTTC. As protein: CAWNSGGAYEQYF.

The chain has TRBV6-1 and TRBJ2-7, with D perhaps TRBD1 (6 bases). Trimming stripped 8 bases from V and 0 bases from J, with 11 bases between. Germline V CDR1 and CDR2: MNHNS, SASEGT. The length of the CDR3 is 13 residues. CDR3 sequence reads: CASLGQSSYEQYF. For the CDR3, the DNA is TGTGCCAGCCTTGGACAGAGCTCCTACGAGCAGTACTTC.

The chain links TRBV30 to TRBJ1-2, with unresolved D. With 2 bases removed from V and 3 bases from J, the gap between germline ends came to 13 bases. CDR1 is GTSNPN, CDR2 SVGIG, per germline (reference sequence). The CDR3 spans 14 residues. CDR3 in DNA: TGTGCCTGGAGTAGGGAGGTCTCGGACTATGGCTACACCTTC. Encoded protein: CAWSREVSDYGYTF.

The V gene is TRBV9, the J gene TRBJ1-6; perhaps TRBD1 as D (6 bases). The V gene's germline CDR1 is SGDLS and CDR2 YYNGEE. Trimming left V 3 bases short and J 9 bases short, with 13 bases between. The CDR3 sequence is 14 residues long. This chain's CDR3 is CASSASYRVSPLHF. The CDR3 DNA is TGTGCCAGCAGCGCCTCCTACAGGGTTTCACCCCTCCACTTT.

This CDR3 is CASSEVEESFYGYTF. The CDR3 bases are TGTGCCAGCAGTGAAGTGGAGGAGAGCTTCTATGGCTACACCTTC. The V call is TRBV6-1, the J call TRBJ1-2; D unresolved. V was shortened by 1 base and J by 4 bases, with 13 bases between the two germline ends. The germline gives CDR1 MNHNS, CDR2 SASEGT. There are 15 residues in the CDR3.

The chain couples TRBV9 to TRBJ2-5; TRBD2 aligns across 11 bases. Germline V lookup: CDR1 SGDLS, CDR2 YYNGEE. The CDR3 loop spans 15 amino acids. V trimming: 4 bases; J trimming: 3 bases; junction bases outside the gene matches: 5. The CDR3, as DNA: TGTGCCAGCAGCTCCGGGACTAGCGGCGAAGAGACCCAGTACTTC. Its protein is CASSSGTSGEETQYF.

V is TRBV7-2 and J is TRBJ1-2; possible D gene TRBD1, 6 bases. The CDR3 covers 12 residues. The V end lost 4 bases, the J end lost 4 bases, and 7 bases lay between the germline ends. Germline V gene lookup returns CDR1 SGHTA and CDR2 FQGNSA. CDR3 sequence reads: CASSSRGYGYTF. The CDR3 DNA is TGTGCCAGCAGCTCCAGGGGCTATGGCTACACCTTC.

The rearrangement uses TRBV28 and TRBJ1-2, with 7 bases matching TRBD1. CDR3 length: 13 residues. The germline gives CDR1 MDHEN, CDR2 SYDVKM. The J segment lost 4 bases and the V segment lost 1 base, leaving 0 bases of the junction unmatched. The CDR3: CASSLYRGYGYTF. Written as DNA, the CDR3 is TGTGCCAGCAGTTTATACAGGGGCTATGGCTACACCTTC.

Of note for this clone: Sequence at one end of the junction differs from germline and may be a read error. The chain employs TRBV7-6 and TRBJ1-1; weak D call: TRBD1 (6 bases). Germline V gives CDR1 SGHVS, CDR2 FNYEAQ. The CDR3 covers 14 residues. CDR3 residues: CASSQGQMNTGAFF. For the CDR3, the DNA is TGTGCCAGCAGCCAAGGACAGATGAACACTGGAGCTTTCTTT.

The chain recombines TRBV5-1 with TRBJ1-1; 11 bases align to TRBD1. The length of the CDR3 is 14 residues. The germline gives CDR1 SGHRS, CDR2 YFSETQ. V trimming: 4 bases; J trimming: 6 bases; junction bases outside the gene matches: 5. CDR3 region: CASSGGQGDPEAFF. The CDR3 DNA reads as TGCGCCAGCAGCGGGGGACAGGGGGATCCTGAAGCTTTCTTT.

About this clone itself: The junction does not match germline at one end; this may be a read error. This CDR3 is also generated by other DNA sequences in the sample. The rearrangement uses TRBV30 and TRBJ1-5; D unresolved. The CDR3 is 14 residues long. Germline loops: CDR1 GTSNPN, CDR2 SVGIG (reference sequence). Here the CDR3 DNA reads TGCGCCTGGAGTGTAGGAGGGTCGAGAACGCCCCAGCATTTT. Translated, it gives CAWSVGGSRTPQHF.

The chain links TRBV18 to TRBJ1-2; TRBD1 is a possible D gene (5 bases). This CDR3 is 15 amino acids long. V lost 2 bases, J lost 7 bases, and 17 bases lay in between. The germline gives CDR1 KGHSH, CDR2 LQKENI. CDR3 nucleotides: TGTGCCAGCTCACCAGGGGTCGGCAGGGTAACTGGCTACACCTTC. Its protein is CASSPGVGRVTGYTF.

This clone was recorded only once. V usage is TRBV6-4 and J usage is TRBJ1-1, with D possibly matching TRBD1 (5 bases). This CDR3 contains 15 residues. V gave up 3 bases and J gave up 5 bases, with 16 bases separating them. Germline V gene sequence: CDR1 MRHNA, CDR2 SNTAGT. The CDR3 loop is CASSEMGGFRTEAFF. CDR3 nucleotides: TGTGCCAGCAGTGAGATGGGGGGGTTCAGGACTGAAGCTTTCTTT.

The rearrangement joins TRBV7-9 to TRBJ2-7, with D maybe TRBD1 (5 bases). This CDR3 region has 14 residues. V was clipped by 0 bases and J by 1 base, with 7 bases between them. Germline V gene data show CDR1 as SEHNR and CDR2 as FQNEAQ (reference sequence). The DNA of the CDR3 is TGTGCCAGCAGCTTAGCTTCAGGGTCCTACGAGCAGTACTTC. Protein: CASSLASGSYEQYF.

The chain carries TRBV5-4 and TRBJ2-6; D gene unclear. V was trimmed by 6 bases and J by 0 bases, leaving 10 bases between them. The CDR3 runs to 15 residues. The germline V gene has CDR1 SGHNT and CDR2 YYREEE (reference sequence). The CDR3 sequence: CASTLEPSGANVLTF. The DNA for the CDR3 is TGTGCCAGCACCTTAGAGCCCTCTGGGGCCAACGTCCTGACTTTC.

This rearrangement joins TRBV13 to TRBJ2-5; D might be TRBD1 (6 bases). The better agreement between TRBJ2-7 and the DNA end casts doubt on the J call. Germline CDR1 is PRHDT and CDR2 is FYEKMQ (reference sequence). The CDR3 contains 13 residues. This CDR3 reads CASSFPGDYEQYF. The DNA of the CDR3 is TGTGCCAGCAGCTTCCCAGGGGACTACGAGCAGTACTTC.